Presented here are 15 T cell receptor beta chains from one specimen sequenced in a study of T cell repertoires in cytomegalovirus infection. These receptors' targets are unknown. TCRdb re-analysed the reads in MiXCR, keeping a single row per CDR3 protein. Here the sample spans around 340,000 distinct CDR3 sequences, almost 30% being singletons. This material consisted of cultured PBMCs, taken from culture after CMV antigen stimulation. The receptors shown here come from a human donor in good health (CMV status not recorded). Some clones in this sample may be carry-over from other donors' samples.

The rearrangement joins TRBV6-1 to TRBJ2-5, with 8 nucleotides matching TRBD1. The CDR3 is 14 amino acids. Looked up from germline, CDR1 is MNHNS and CDR2 is SASEGT. After removal of 6 bases from V and 1 base from J, the junction contained 4 bases not matched to a gene. The CDR3: CASRMGQAQETQYF. In DNA form, the CDR3 reads TGTGCCAGCAGAATGGGACAGGCCCAAGAGACCCAGTACTTC.

CDR3 protein: CSASRPGQGISQPQHF. For the CDR3, the DNA is TGCAGTGCTAGCCGACCGGGACAGGGGATAAGTCAGCCCCAGCATTTT. This chain connects TRBV20-1 to TRBJ1-5, with 10 bases fitting TRBD1. The CDR3 extends over 16 amino acids. CDR1 DFQATT and CDR2 SNEGSKA come from the germline V gene (reference sequence). Germline trimming cut 3 bases from V and 6 bases from J; bases unmatched to any gene: 11.

The chain joins TRBV6-1 to TRBJ2-3, with 11 bases that match TRBD2. This CDR3 spans 16 amino acids. Losses at the gene ends were 6 bases for V and 5 bases for J; bases not matched to a gene: 10. Germline loops: CDR1 MNHNS, CDR2 SASEGT. CDR3 sequence: CASSTIAGGLGDTQYF. The CDR3 nucleotides are TGTGCCAGCAGCACTATAGCGGGAGGGCTGGGAGATACGCAGTATTTT.

This chain uses TRBV6-6 with TRBJ2-1, with D possibly being TRBD1 (6 bases). The V gene's germline CDR1 is MNHNY and CDR2 SVGAGI (reference sequence). With 7 bases removed from V and 7 bases from J, the gap between germline ends came to 14 bases. The CDR3 length is 13 residues. In DNA form, the CDR3 reads TGTGCCAGCAATAATGCCGGGACAAATGAGCAGTTCTTC. Translation gives CASNNAGTNEQFF.

This clonotype occurred a few times. The DNA of the CDR3 is TGTGCCAGCAGCTGGACAGGGCTGAACGGCTACACCTTC. Translation gives CASSWTGLNGYTF. The rearrangement joins TRBV7-6 to TRBJ1-2, with 8 bases aligning to TRBD1. This CDR3 is 13 amino acids long. The V gene's germline CDR1 is SGHVS and CDR2 FNYEAQ. The V segment lost 4 bases and the J segment 8 bases; nucleotides outside the gene matches: 6.

The table lists this clonotype with a few counts. V usage is TRBV10-2 and J usage is TRBJ1-1, with D unresolved. Between the trimmed V and J ends, which lost 2 bases and 4 bases, there was a span of 11 bases. The germline V gene encodes CDR1 WSHSY and CDR2 SAAADI. This CDR3 region has 14 residues. The DNA of the CDR3 is TGCGCCAGCAGTGAGCAGAACCTCATCACTGAAGCTTTCTTT. Its translation: CASSEQNLITEAFF.

This clonotype was counted a single time. The V gene is TRBV12-3 or TRBV12-4, the J gene TRBJ1-2, with unresolved D. V lost 3 bases to trimming and J lost 4 bases, with 6 bases between them. This CDR3 comprises 12 residues. The CDR3: CASSFEIYGYTF. As DNA, the CDR3 is TGTGCCAGCAGTTTCGAGATCTATGGCTACACCTTC.

The chain carries TRBV6-2 or TRBV6-3 and TRBJ2-2, with 9 nucleotides matching TRBD2. There are 17 residues in the CDR3. V trimming: 0 bases; J trimming: 0 bases; junction bases outside the gene matches: 2. Looked up from germline, CDR1 is MNHEY and CDR2 is SVGEGT. The CDR3 region is CASSYSSSGTNTGELFF. CDR3 nucleotides: TGTGCCAGCAGTTACTCTTCTAGCGGGACGAACACCGGGGAGCTGTTTTTT.

About this clonotype itself: This may stem from a read error, because a much larger clone lies one nucleotide away. V gene TRBV7-2 combines with J gene TRBJ2-1; possibly TRBD1 for D (5 bases). The CDR3 covers 15 residues. Germline assignment: CDR1 SGHTA and CDR2 FQGNSA. The V end was cut by 5 bases, the J end by 7 bases, with 18 bases between. CDR3 protein: CASSHRQRTVNEQFF. In DNA form, the CDR3 reads TGTGCCAGCAGCCACAGACAGAGAACGGTAAATGAGCAGTTCTTC.

The rearrangement links TRBV6-5 to TRBJ2-2; 7 bases map to TRBD2. The CDR3 totals 14 residues. After removal of 2 bases from V and 6 bases from J, the junction contained 3 bases not matched to a gene. Germline V gene lookup returns CDR1 MNHEY and CDR2 SVGAGI. CDR3 residues: CASSYRGLAGELFF. CDR3 nucleotide sequence: TGTGCCAGCAGTTACCGAGGACTAGCCGGGGAGCTGTTTTTT.

V and J are TRBV5-1 and TRBJ1-3; D uncertain. This CDR3 has 15 amino acids. V shed 5 bases and J shed 0 bases, with 12 bases lying between them. Germline V gene sequence: CDR1 SGHRS, CDR2 YFSETQ. CDR3 protein: CASRLDTSSGNTIYF. Written as DNA, the CDR3 is TGCGCCAGCAGACTAGACACGAGCTCTGGAAACACCATATATTTT.

The J gene is TRBJ2-5, the V gene TRBV6-1; possibly TRBD2 for D (6 bases). The CDR3 totals 14 residues. V lost 7 bases and J 1 base, leaving 13 bases between the germline ends. CDR1 is MNHNS and CDR2 is SASEGT in the germline V gene. CDR3 sequence (DNA): TGTGCCAGCACCCGGGGACTTCTCCAAGAGACCCAGTACTTC. Translating gives CASTRGLLQETQYF.

This sequence joins TRBV29-1 and TRBJ2-7; TRBD2 matches 9 bases. Unmatched junction bases numbered 12, after V lost 6 bases and J lost 0 bases. In germline, CDR1 is SQVTM, CDR2 ANQGSEA. The CDR3 totals 16 residues. The CDR3 nucleotides read TGCAGCGTCCAAGGGGGACTAGCTGGGAGCTCCTACGAGCAGTACTTC. Encoded protein: CSVQGGLAGSSYEQYF.

The genes are TRBV7-3 and TRBJ2-1; 10 bases line up with TRBD2. Germline lookup yields CDR1 SGHTA and CDR2 FQGTGA. The V and J ends lost 4 bases and 8 bases, in that order; junction bases with no gene match: 8. This CDR3 comprises 15 residues. The chain's CDR3 is CASSSQREGPHEQFF. CDR3 coding DNA: TGTGCCAGCAGCTCCCAGCGGGAGGGCCCCCATGAGCAGTTCTTC.

This clonotype was seen a handful of times. The chain has TRBV7-2 and TRBJ2-1; either TRBD1 or TRBD2 may supply D (8 bases each). CDR3 length: 19 residues. In germline, CDR1 is SGHTA, CDR2 FQGNSA. V lost 5 bases, J lost 6 bases, and 29 bases lay in between. The CDR3 protein is CASSPQGGPGSGSINEQFF. In DNA form, the CDR3 reads TGTGCCAGCAGCCCACAGGGGGGCCCGGGGAGCGGGAGTATCAATGAGCAGTTCTTC.